This T cell receptor (beta chain) was recovered during a study of T cells in Graves' hyperthyroidism and ophthalmopathy. Amplification targeted TCR beta CDR3 regions from RNA transcripts. HTBI primers were used for first-round RT-PCR of the TCR CDR3. TCRdb itself ran the multiplex PCR reads through MiXCR, one entry per CDR3 protein. The sample includes a few hundred thousand distinct CDR3 sequences, approximately 14% seen only once; the top ten take roughly a quarter. Among the patients, aged 18 to 65, hyperthyroidism was newly diagnosed and had lasted under 2 months. The diagnoses drew upon clinical symptoms, serum thyroxine and TRAb, thyroid ultrasound and orbital computed tomography. Study outcomes and limitations: Expanded thyroid clonotypes (above 0.001) were mostly also found in blood. In validation, the model predicted ophthalmopathy. These predictions came a median roughly 6.5 months before onset.

On this clonotype: Its target is unknown. Being one base from a much bigger clone, this may be a read error.

The V and J ends lost 4 bases and 5 bases respectively, with 14 bases between them. The germline CDR1 and CDR2 sequences are SQVTM and ANQGSEA. The CDR3 runs to 13 residues. The chain uses TRBV29-1 and TRBJ1-1; tentatively, D is TRBD1 (6 bases). The specimen sequenced was blood. The receptor's source is a young woman with Graves' hyperthyroidism that later progressed to Graves' ophthalmopathy. As DNA, the CDR3 is TGCAGCGTTGCCAGAAGGGGGGGTACTGAAGCTTTCTTT. Translated, it gives CSVARRGGTEAFF. The full variable domain, in which reference TRBV29-1 and TRBJ1-1 provide the parts outside the CDR3, is SAVISQKPSRDICQRGTSLTIQCQVDSQVTMMFWYRQQPGQSLTLIATANQGSEATYESGFVIDKFPISRPNLTFSTLTVSNMSPEDSSIYLCSVARRGGTEAFFGQGTRLTVV.